One and the same sample provided the 13 T cell receptor beta chains below, sequenced in a study of molecular identifiers for immune sequencing clone quantification. TCRdb reprocessed the PCR reads via MiXCR and lists one record per CDR3 protein. Of about 640,000 distinct CDR3 sequences listed, 15% to 20% are singletons. The sample comprised naive CD8+ T cells from blood, with Jurkat cell RNA spiked in. Documented subset: FACS-sorted CD8+CD4-CCR7+CD45RA+ naive T cells. All receptors come from a human donor in good health. Some libraries in this study had Jurkat cell RNA spiked in.

On this clonotype: This may come from a read error, since a much larger clone is one base off. V is TRBV30 and J is TRBJ2-7, with unresolved D. V gave up 2 bases and J gave up 6 bases, with 8 bases separating them. The CDR3 consists of 11 residues. Germline V gene lookup returns CDR1 GTSNPN and CDR2 SVGIG (reference sequence). DNA of the CDR3: TGTGCCTGGAGTACAAGGGCCGAGCAGTACTTC. Translation: CAWSTRAEQYF.

At least ten counts were recorded for this clonotype. J is TRBJ1-5 and V is TRBV27; maybe TRBD1 (5 bases). Germline loops: CDR1 MNHEY, CDR2 SMNVEV (reference sequence). The ends were cut back, 5 bases at V and 6 bases at J, with 11 bases in the middle. The CDR3 length is 13 residues. The CDR3 protein is CASSPGGFQPQHF. CDR3 in DNA: TGTGCCAGCAGTCCTGGGGGTTTTCAGCCCCAGCATTTT.

This clonotype was counted at least ten times. The chain is built from TRBV9 and TRBJ2-7; D is unresolved. The V end was cut by 4 bases, the J end by 4 bases, with 12 bases between. The germline gives CDR1 SGDLS, CDR2 YYNGEE. The CDR3 runs 13 residues. The CDR3 spells CASSTRPDYEQYF. The CDR3 region has the DNA TGTGCCAGCAGCACCCGACCGGATTACGAGCAGTACTTC. The full variable domain, in which reference TRBV9 and TRBJ2-7 provide the parts outside the CDR3, is DSGVTQTPKHLITATGQRVTLRCSPRSGDLSVYWYQQSLDQGLQFLIQYYNGEERAKGNILERFSAQQFPDLHSELNLSSLELGDSALYFCASSTRPDYEQYFGPGTRLTVT.

This clonotype was observed many times. The rearrangement uses TRBV20-1 and TRBJ2-7, with 7 bases identical to TRBD1. J gave up 2 bases and V 1 base, and 17 bases lay outside the gene matches. CDR1 and CDR2 (germline): DFQATT, SNEGSKA (reference sequence). This CDR3 comprises 18 residues. The CDR3 is CSARGAGYPGQLTYEQYF. The DNA of the CDR3 is TGCAGTGCTAGAGGGGCAGGATACCCGGGACAGCTCACCTACGAGCAGTACTTC.

This clonotype was recorded many times. This rearrangement joins TRBV6-5 to TRBJ1-6, with D hard to call. In germline, CDR1 is MNHEY, CDR2 SVGAGI. The CDR3 sequence is 13 residues long. Trimming removed 0 bases at V and 9 bases at J, with 6 bases between. The CDR3: CASSYSVSSPLHF. The CDR3 bases are TGTGCCAGCAGTTACTCGGTCTCTTCACCCCTCCACTTT.

This clonotype was observed many times. The V and J genes are TRBV27 and TRBJ1-1; D is unresolved. The CDR3 runs 12 residues. The germline gives CDR1 MNHEY, CDR2 SMNVEV (reference sequence). V lost 8 bases and J 0 bases, leaving 7 bases between the germline ends. The CDR3 DNA reads TGTGCCAGCTCAGCAGTGAACACTGAAGCTTTCTTT. Translated: CASSAVNTEAFF.

The sample holds a few counts of this clonotype. The chain is built from TRBV6-5 and TRBJ2-5; maybe TRBD2 (6 bases). V lost 9 bases, J lost 5 bases, and 19 bases lay in between. The CDR3 has 14 amino acids. Germline V gene sequence: CDR1 MNHEY, CDR2 SVGAGI. CDR3 bases: TGTGCCAGTCATAGCGGACCTGCTCGGGAGACCCAGTACTTC. It codes for CASHSGPARETQYF.

Remarks on this clonotype: This may be a read error: a much more frequent sequence differs by one nucleotide. In DNA, the CDR3 is TGTGCCAGCAGCTCACCGGGGTTGGCCTACAATGAGCAGTTCTTC. Protein: CASSSPGLAYNEQFF. This chain connects TRBV11-2 to TRBJ2-1, with D possibly TRBD2 on 5 matching bases. The CDR3 has 15 residues. Trimming pared 4 bases from V and 2 bases from J, leaving 12 bases between. The germline V gene encodes CDR1 SGHAT and CDR2 FQNNGV.

In this sample, this clonotype turned up many times. This rearrangement joins TRBV7-2 to TRBJ2-7; 10 nucleotides match TRBD1. Germline CDR1 and CDR2: SGHTA and FQGNSA. This CDR3 has 14 residues. Trimming cost V 2 bases and J 6 bases; bases outside gene matches: 4. DNA for the CDR3: TGTGCCAGCAGCTTATCCGGGACAGGGGTCGAGCAGTACTTC. It yields the protein CASSLSGTGVEQYF.

This clonotype has a count of ten or more. The V and J genes are TRBV7-9 and TRBJ2-5; D not certain. Germline V gene sequence: CDR1 SEHNR, CDR2 FQNEAQ (reference sequence). The V end was cut by 3 bases, the J end by 0 bases, with 5 bases between. The CDR3 has 13 residues. The CDR3 region has the DNA TGTGCCAGCAGCTTTAACAACCAAGAGACCCAGTACTTC. Its protein is CASSFNNQETQYF. The whole variable domain, filled in from reference TRBV7-9 and TRBJ2-5, reads DTGVSQNPRHKITKRGQNVTFRCDPISEHNRLYWYRQTLGQGPEFLTYFQNEAQLEKSRLLSDRFSAERPKGSFSTLEIQRTEQGDSAMYLCASSFNNQETQYFGPGTRLLVL.

This clonotype occurred many times. This chain connects TRBV19 to TRBJ2-1; unclear D gene. The germline gives CDR1 LNHDA, CDR2 SQIVND (reference sequence). V lost 5 bases and J 9 bases, leaving 14 bases between the germline ends. The CDR3 contains 13 residues. The CDR3 loop reads CASSLDPRVEQFF. The CDR3 nucleotides are TGTGCCAGTAGTCTGGACCCCCGGGTTGAGCAGTTCTTC.

As regards this clonotype: This may come from a read error, since a much larger clone is one base off. The rearrangement uses TRBV27 and TRBJ2-2; 11 bases fit TRBD2. Germline assignment: CDR1 MNHEY and CDR2 SMNVEV (reference sequence). The CDR3 totals 16 residues. The V gene end was trimmed by 11 bases and the J gene end by 3 bases; junction bases not matched to a gene: 11. CDR3 nucleotide sequence: TGTGCCGGCAACACACTAGCGGGAGCGGACACCGGGGAGCTGTTTTTT. It codes for CAGNTLAGADTGELFF.

This clonotype came up many times. The CDR3 protein is CASSLAGTDMNTEAFF. CDR3 nucleotide sequence: TGCGCCAGCAGCTTGGCCGGGACAGACATGAACACTGAAGCTTTCTTT. The chain links TRBV5-1 to TRBJ1-1, with 7 nucleotides matching TRBD1. The V and J ends lost 0 bases and 0 bases, in that order; junction bases with no gene match: 5. The CDR3 has 16 residues. Germline CDR1 SGHRS, CDR2 YFSETQ.